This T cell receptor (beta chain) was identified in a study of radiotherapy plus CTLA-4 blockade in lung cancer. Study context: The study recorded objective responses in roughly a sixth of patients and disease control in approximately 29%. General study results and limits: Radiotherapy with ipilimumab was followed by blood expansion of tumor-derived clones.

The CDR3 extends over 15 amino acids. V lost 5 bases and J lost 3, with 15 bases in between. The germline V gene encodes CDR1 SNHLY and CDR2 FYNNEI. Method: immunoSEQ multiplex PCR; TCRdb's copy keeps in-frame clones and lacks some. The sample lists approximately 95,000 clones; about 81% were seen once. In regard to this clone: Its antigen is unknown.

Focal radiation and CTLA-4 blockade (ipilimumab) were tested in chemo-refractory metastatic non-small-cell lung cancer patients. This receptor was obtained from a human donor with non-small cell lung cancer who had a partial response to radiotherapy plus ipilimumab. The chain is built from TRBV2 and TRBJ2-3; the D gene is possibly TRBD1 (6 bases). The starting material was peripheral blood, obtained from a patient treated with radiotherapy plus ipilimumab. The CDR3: CASSSAGERTDTQYF. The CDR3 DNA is TGTGCCAGCAGTTCTGCAGGGGAGAGGACAGATACGCAGTATTTT.